These T cell receptor beta chains were read from a single sample in a study of blood T cell repertoires in COVID-19. Profiled with immunoSEQ multiplex PCR; TCRdb holds only in-frame clones, not every one. The data hold about 270,000 clones, with 81% observed a single time. The sequenced sample consisted of peripheral blood. The receptors stem from an older woman with active or convalescent COVID-19. Each CDR3 is given with its conserved first and last residue. Fields, in order: J gene, D gene, clone size, V gene, CDR3 protein, CDR3 DNA. A D gene is named only where the DNA matches it firmly. Clone sizes are given selectively: once, few, many, or a class where the clone is expanded.

j_call: TRBJ2-2
d_call: NA
clone_size: NA
v_call: TRBV7-2
cdr3_aa: CASSLGEVSGELFF
cdr3_nt: TGTGCCAGCAGCTTAGGAGAGGTTTCCGGGGAGCTGTTTTTT

j_call: TRBJ1-6
d_call: NA
clone_size: once
v_call: TRBV6-5
cdr3_aa: CASSYSGSNSPLHF
cdr3_nt: TGTGCCAGCAGTTACTCAGGGAGCAATTCACCCCTCCACTTT

j_call: TRBJ1-1
d_call: TRBD1
clone_size: NA
v_call: TRBV5-4
cdr3_aa: CNTGTGGDGSTEAFF
cdr3_nt: TGCAATACGGGGACAGGGGGTGATGGTAGCACTGAAGCTTTCTTT

j_call: TRBJ2-7
d_call: TRBD1
clone_size: NA
v_call: TRBV5-1
cdr3_aa: CASSLPGQGISYEQYF
cdr3_nt: TGCGCCAGCAGCTTGCCGGGACAGGGGATCTCCTACGAGCAGTACTTC

j_call: TRBJ2-5
d_call: NA
clone_size: NA
v_call: TRBV9
cdr3_aa: CASSVGTARETQYF
cdr3_nt: TGTGCCAGCAGCGTTGGTACTGCCCGGGAGACCCAGTACTTC

j_call: TRBJ2-1
d_call: TRBD2
clone_size: NA
v_call: TRBV3-1/TRBV3-2
cdr3_aa: CASSAGLSYNEQFF
cdr3_nt: TGTGCCAGCTCAGCGGGGCTCTCCTACAATGAGCAGTTCTTC

j_call: TRBJ2-3
d_call: TRBD2
clone_size: NA
v_call: TRBV18
cdr3_aa: CASSPNWGGTTDTQYF
cdr3_nt: TGTGCCAGCTCACCCAATTGGGGGGGAACTACAGATACGCAGTATTTT

j_call: TRBJ1-5
d_call: NA
clone_size: few
v_call: TRBV2
cdr3_aa: CASSPGLSRPQHF
cdr3_nt: TGTGCCAGCAGTCCAGGGCTCTCGAGGCCCCAGCATTTT

j_call: TRBJ1-1
d_call: NA
clone_size: NA
v_call: TRBV7-8
cdr3_aa: CASSLGQNTEAFF
cdr3_nt: TGTGCCAGCAGCTTAGGACAAAACACTGAAGCTTTCTTT

j_call: TRBJ2-5
d_call: NA
clone_size: NA
v_call: TRBV5-1
cdr3_aa: CASSDGVQETQYF
cdr3_nt: TGCGCCAGCAGCGACGGGGTCCAAGAGACCCAGTACTTC

j_call: TRBJ2-7
d_call: NA
clone_size: NA
v_call: TRBV9
cdr3_aa: CASSVGQISSEQYF
cdr3_nt: TGTGCCAGCAGCGTGGGCCAAATAAGCTCCGAGCAGTACTTC

j_call: TRBJ2-3
d_call: TRBD2
clone_size: NA
v_call: TRBV5-1
cdr3_aa: CASRRLAGVQAEKNTQYF
cdr3_nt: TGCGCCAGCAGACGACTAGCGGGGGTTCAAGCCGAGAAAAATACGCAGTATTTT

j_call: TRBJ2-5
d_call: NA
clone_size: few
v_call: TRBV6-6
cdr3_aa: CASSRDWGKQTQYF
cdr3_nt: TGTGCCAGCAGCCGGGACTGGGGCAAGCAGACCCAGTACTTC

j_call: TRBJ2-2
d_call: NA
clone_size: NA
v_call: TRBV29-1
cdr3_aa: CSVGAGAGELFF
cdr3_nt: TGCAGCGTGGGGGCGGGGGCCGGGGAGCTGTTTTTT

j_call: TRBJ2-2
d_call: TRBD2
clone_size: NA
v_call: TRBV9
cdr3_aa: CASSHLAGFNTGELFF
cdr3_nt: TGTGCCAGCAGCCACCTAGCGGGATTTAACACCGGGGAGCTGTTTTTT